This TCR beta chain appears in the sequencing data of a study of beta chain features in type 1 diabetes. Across the whole study: The study found patients and healthy donors alike in age, gender and cell yields.

The V gene lost 3 bases and the J gene lost 0 bases, with 15 bases spanning the gap. Germline V CDR1 and CDR2: LNHDA, SQIVND (reference sequence). The CDR3 spans 17 residues. The study, taken as a whole, reports: Compared to healthy donors, patients appeared to have naive, central memory and Treg TCRB repertoires that were more alike. A pattern of fewer insertions and more deletions at VDJ junctions was seen in type 1 diabetes patients. Researchers report that Type 1 diabetes patients had moderately but significantly shorter TCRB CDR3s across all four CD4+ subsets.

Of the isolated RNA, all was reverse transcribed, and so the sequenced material was expressed TCRB transcripts. This table comes from immunoSEQ multiplex PCR, and its TCRdb copy is limited to in-frame clones, with some not included. The repertoire consists of under 300,000 clones, with approximately 11% occurring once and the leading ten covering around 0.017%. This clone was seen a few times. Its antigen is not known. The chain recombines TRBV19 with TRBJ2-1; weak D call: TRBD2 (7 bases). Specimen: naive CD4+ T cells from blood. This clonotype originated in a man in his thirties or forties with type 1 diabetes. In DNA, the CDR3 is TGTGCCAGTAGTATCTATCGAGGGGGGGACTCCTACAATGAGCAGTTCTTC. Protein product: CASSIYRGGDSYNEQFF.